A single sample is the source of the 22 T cell receptor beta chains below, sequenced in a study of blood T cell repertoires in COVID-19. TCRdb's copy holds only in-frame clones and misses some; the assay was immunoSEQ multiplex PCR. The sample consists of around 110,000 clones, 70% to 90% of them appearing once. Sequenced material: peripheral blood. The receptor set was obtained from a man between 40 and 49 years old with active or convalescent COVID-19.

The chain uses TRBV27 and TRBJ1-1, with D perhaps TRBD1 (5 bases). CDR1 MNHEY and CDR2 SMNVEV come from the germline V gene (reference sequence). The ends were cut back, 8 bases at V and 0 bases at J, with 19 bases in the middle. The length of the CDR3 is 16 residues. For the CDR3, the DNA is TGTGCCAGCTCTACGCGGGGGGAACCCATGAACACTGAAGCTTTCTTT. Its protein product is CASSTRGEPMNTEAFF.

V and J are TRBV14 and TRBJ2-7; TRBD1 matches 9 bases. The CDR3 is 18 amino acids. Germline V CDR1 and CDR2: SGHDN, FVKESK. The ends lost 1 base at V and 0 bases at J; junction bases unmatched: 10. The CDR3 here is CASSQGPGQGALSYEQYF. DNA for the CDR3: TGTGCCAGCAGCCAAGGGCCGGGACAGGGTGCCCTCTCCTACGAGCAGTACTTC. Full variable domain (outside the CDR3, taken from reference TRBV14 and TRBJ2-7): EAGVTQFPSHSVIEKGQTVTLRCDPISGHDNLYWYRRVMGKEIKFLLHFVKESKQDESGMPNNRFLAERTGGTYSTLKVQPAELEDSGVYFCASSQGPGQGALSYEQYFGPGTRLTVT.

The rearrangement links TRBV2 to TRBJ1-5; 10 bases line up with TRBD1. J lost 6 bases, V lost 4 bases, and 3 bases had no gene match. From germline, CDR1 is SNHLY and CDR2 FYNNEI. This CDR3 is built from 14 residues. The CDR3 loop is CASSATGGVQPQHF. The CDR3 coding sequence is TGTGCCAGCAGTGCGACAGGGGGCGTTCAGCCCCAGCATTTT.

The chain is built from TRBV19 and TRBJ1-5; 7 bases align to TRBD1. There are 15 residues in the CDR3. The V gene's germline CDR1 is LNHDA and CDR2 SQIVND (reference sequence). V lost 3 bases, J lost 5 bases, and 7 bases stayed unmatched. The CDR3 reads CASSIRDSEYQPQHF. The CDR3 DNA reads as TGTGCCAGTAGTATTAGGGACAGCGAGTATCAGCCCCAGCATTTT.

This clone was observed a handful of times. CDR3 amino acids: CASSLLIGRGLSPLHF. As DNA, the CDR3 is TGTGCCAGCAGCTTATTAATTGGCAGGGGCCTTTCTCCCCTCCACTTT. The V and J genes are TRBV7-2 and TRBJ1-6, with D maybe TRBD1 (6 bases). V gave up 2 bases and J gave up 13 bases, with 21 bases separating them. The CDR3 sequence is 16 residues long. Looked up from germline, CDR1 is SGHTA and CDR2 is FQGNSA.

The chain couples TRBV15 to TRBJ1-5; no reliable D call. This CDR3 contains 15 residues. Germline CDR1 reads LNHNV; CDR2 reads YYDKDF (reference sequence). Trimming left V 0 bases short and J 10 bases short, with 16 bases between. The CDR3: CATSRDPRGEGPQHF. CDR3 DNA: TGTGCCACCAGCAGAGATCCGCGGGGAGAGGGACCCCAGCATTTT.

This rearrangement joins TRBV18 to TRBJ1-1; 8 nucleotides align to TRBD1. The J segment lost 8 bases and the V segment lost 5 bases, leaving 10 bases of the junction unmatched. The CDR3 runs 14 residues. Germline V gives CDR1 KGHSH, CDR2 LQKENI. The CDR3 DNA sequence: TGTGCCAGCTCAGCCAGAGGGACAGGACCAGAAGCTTTCTTT. Amino acid sequence: CASSARGTGPEAFF.

The chain recombines TRBV30 with TRBJ1-2, with 10 bases matching TRBD1. Per germline, CDR1 GTSNPN and CDR2 SVGIG (reference sequence). The CDR3 contains 15 residues. V lost 4 bases to trimming and J lost 6 bases; unmatched junction nucleotides: 11. The CDR3 here is CAWTTGQGVTNGYTF. DNA for the CDR3: TGTGCCTGGACCACTGGACAGGGGGTAACGAATGGCTACACCTTC.

The chain joins TRBV28 to TRBJ1-2, with 11 positions matching TRBD1. The CDR3 has 15 residues. J was trimmed by 1 base and V by 6 bases; bases with no gene match: 4. Germline-derived CDR1 and CDR2 are MDHEN and SYDVKM. In nucleotides, the CDR3 is TGTGCCAGCAGGGACAGGGGGCGGGATAACTATGGCTACACCTTC. It encodes CASRDRGRDNYGYTF.

This clone was observed a few times. V and J are TRBV20-1 and TRBJ1-1; a weak D match, TRBD1 (5 bases). V shed 4 bases and J shed 4 bases, with 7 bases lying between them. This CDR3 contains 11 residues. The germline CDR1 and CDR2 sequences are DFQATT and SNEGSKA (reference sequence). The CDR3 region has the DNA TGCAGTGCTAATCAGGGCACTGAAGCTTTCTTT. This codes for CSANQGTEAFF.

The V and J genes are TRBV7-3 and TRBJ2-1; 7 bases line up with TRBD1. Germline loops: CDR1 SGHTA, CDR2 FQGTGA. This CDR3 comprises 14 residues. V lost 3 bases, J lost 6 bases, and 5 bases stayed unmatched. As DNA, the CDR3 is TGTGCCAGCAGCTTGGAGACAGGGTTCAATGAGCAGTTCTTC. It translates to CASSLETGFNEQFF. The complete variable domain, with remaining parts taken from reference TRBV7-3 and TRBJ2-1, reads GAGVSQTPSNKVTEKGKYVELRCDPISGHTALYWYRQSLGQGPEFLIYFQGTGAADDSGLPNDRFFAVRPEGSVSTLKIQRTERGDSAVYLCASSLETGFNEQFFGPGTRLTVL.

This chain links TRBV6-2 or TRBV6-3 with TRBJ2-7; 9 nucleotides line up with TRBD1. Germline assignment: CDR1 MNHEY and CDR2 SVGEGT. This CDR3 contains 16 residues. V shed 2 bases, J shed 2 bases, and the junction held 7 bases outside the gene matches. As DNA, the CDR3 is TGTGCCAGCAGTTACCCCGGACAGGGGCCTCCCTACGAGCAGTACTTC. Translated, it gives CASSYPGQGPPYEQYF.

The chain is built from TRBV4-1 and TRBJ2-5; 10 nucleotides line up with TRBD2. The CDR3 loop spans 15 amino acids. The trim removed 2 bases at V and 3 bases at J, leaving 3 bases unmatched. CDR1 and CDR2 from the germline V gene are MGHRA and YSYEKL. DNA of the CDR3: TGCGCCAGCAGCCAACTTCTAGCGGGAGAAGAGACCCAGTACTTC. This encodes CASSQLLAGEETQYF.

CDR3 nucleotides: TGCAGTGCTAGACCCTCCACTGAAGCTTTCTTT. As protein: CSARPSTEAFF. The chain combines TRBV20-1 with TRBJ1-1; no clear D gene. Germline CDR1 DFQATT, CDR2 SNEGSKA (reference sequence). The CDR3 sequence is 11 residues long. Trimming cost V 2 bases and J 4 bases, with 5 bases left between them.

This chain links TRBV29-1 with TRBJ1-1; possibly TRBD1 for D (5 bases). Germline CDR1 is SQVTM and CDR2 is ANQGSEA. There are 16 residues in the CDR3. V lost 1 base, J lost 4 bases, and 19 bases lay in between. CDR3 sequence (DNA): TGCAGCGTTGAAGGGGATACAGGATCCCGATTCACTGAAGCTTTCTTT. Amino acids: CSVEGDTGSRFTEAFF. Full variable domain (missing parts from reference TRBV29-1 and TRBJ1-1): SAVISQKPSRDICQRGTSLTIQCQVDSQVTMMFWYRQQPGQSLTLIATANQGSEATYESGFVIDKFPISRPNLTFSTLTVSNMSPEDSSIYLCSVEGDTGSRFTEAFFGQGTRLTVV.

The V and J genes are TRBV7-2 and TRBJ1-3, with 8 nucleotides matching TRBD1. The CDR3 covers 16 residues. V lost 5 bases and J lost 1; bases outside the gene matches: 7. Germline loops: CDR1 SGHTA, CDR2 FQGNSA. The DNA for the CDR3 is TGTGCCAGCAGCCCGAGACAGGGGACTTCTGGAAACACCATATATTTT. This codes for CASSPRQGTSGNTIYF.

The rearrangement joins TRBV11-1 to TRBJ2-1; D is unclear. The CDR3 runs to 12 residues. Per germline, CDR1 SGHAT and CDR2 FQDESV (reference sequence). Trimming shortened V by 5 bases and J by 5 bases, and 7 bases separated the two germline ends. As DNA, the CDR3 is TGTGCCAGCAGCCACCGGGACAATGAGCAGTTCTTC. Protein sequence: CASSHRDNEQFF.

The rearrangement uses TRBV7-9 and TRBJ2-7; a weak D match, TRBD2 (6 bases). The germline gives CDR1 SEHNR, CDR2 FQNEAQ (reference sequence). V was cut by 2 bases and J by 5 bases, with 19 bases left in between. CDR3 length equals 16 residues. In DNA, the CDR3 is TGTGCCAGCAGCTTAATTATCTCAGGGAGGACCGACGAGCAGTACTTC. This codes for CASSLIISGRTDEQYF. Supplemented by reference TRBV7-9 and TRBJ2-7, the full variable domain reads DTGVSQNPRHKITKRGQNVTFRCDPISEHNRLYWYRQTLGQGPEFLTYFQNEAQLEKSRLLSDRFSAERPKGSFSTLEIQRTEQGDSAMYLCASSLIISGRTDEQYFGPGTRLTVT.

This clone was detected a few times. The V and J genes are TRBV7-9 and TRBJ1-1, with D perhaps TRBD1 (5 bases). Germline V lookup: CDR1 SEHNR, CDR2 FQNEAQ (reference sequence). V lost 9 bases and J lost 2, with 13 bases in between. CDR3 length: 13 residues. The CDR3 is CASAGLGNTEAFF. In nucleotides, the CDR3 is TGTGCCAGTGCAGGGCTAGGAAACACTGAAGCTTTCTTT.

The J gene is TRBJ2-4, the V gene TRBV9; 7 bases are shared with TRBD2. The CDR3 runs 14 residues. Germline V lookup: CDR1 SGDLS, CDR2 YYNGEE. J gave up 8 bases and V 0 bases, and 5 bases lay outside the gene matches. The CDR3, as DNA: TGTGCCAGCAGCGTAGAGGCGGGAGCGGACATTCAGTACTTC. Amino acid sequence: CASSVEAGADIQYF.

CDR3 protein: CASYSPVALEQYF. The CDR3 bases are TGTGCCAGCTATTCACCGGTCGCCCTCGAGCAGTACTTC. The rearrangement joins TRBV3-1 (or the pseudogene TRBV3-2) to TRBJ2-7; D uncertain. The CDR3 covers 13 residues. Germline V gene lookup returns CDR1 LGHDT and CDR2 YNNKEL (reference sequence). The ends were cut back, 8 bases at V and 6 bases at J, with 17 bases in the middle.

V is TRBV5-4 and J is TRBJ1-1, with 9 bases matching TRBD1. In germline, CDR1 is SGHNT, CDR2 YYREEE (reference sequence). Trimming removed 0 bases from V and 1 base from J; junction bases left unmatched: 7. The CDR3 consists of 17 residues. The CDR3: CASSLGGGQGQNTEAFF. The CDR3 DNA reads as TGTGCCAGCAGCTTGGGAGGGGGACAGGGACAGAACACTGAAGCTTTCTTT.